These 30 T cell receptor beta chains originate from one sample sequenced in a study of T cell responses to AZD1222 COVID-19 vaccine. Sequenced by immunoSEQ multiplex PCR; TCRdb stores in-frame clones only, minus some. This table holds 120,000 or so clones, approximately 90% found once. This specimen consisted of peripheral blood, obtained on day 0 of AZD1222 vaccination. The receptor source for this set is an adult in good health.

This chain connects TRBV27 to TRBJ1-5, with D possibly TRBD1 on 6 matching bases. There are 15 residues in the CDR3. The germline V gene encodes CDR1 MNHEY and CDR2 SMNVEV (reference sequence). The ends were cut back, 2 bases at V and 3 bases at J, with 11 bases in the middle. DNA for the CDR3: TGTGCCAGCAGTTTAAGGGGGGGCTACAATCAGCCCCAGCATTTT. Its protein is CASSLRGGYNQPQHF.

The gene calls are TRBV2 and TRBJ1-1, with TRBD1 identical over 7 bases. CDR1 SNHLY and CDR2 FYNNEI come from the germline V gene. With V trimmed by 4 bases and J by 12 bases, 14 bases remained unmatched. CDR3 size: 14 residues. The CDR3 protein is CASSAELTRGPTFF. CDR3 sequence (DNA): TGTGCCAGCAGTGCCGAATTGACGAGGGGGCCAACTTTCTTT.

This chain uses TRBV10-3 with TRBJ2-7; 7 positions agree with TRBD1. The CDR3 contains 14 residues. Per germline, CDR1 ENHRY and CDR2 SYGVKD. The junction had 3 bases not matched to a gene; V was cut back by 4 bases and J by 0 bases. In DNA form, the CDR3 reads TGTGCCATCAGTGTGACAGGGAACTCCTACGAGCAGTACTTC. Translated: CAISVTGNSYEQYF.

The chain carries TRBV5-1 and TRBJ2-5; no firm D call. The V gene lost 4 bases and the J gene lost 1 base, with 2 bases spanning the gap. This CDR3 spans 11 amino acids. CDR1 SGHRS and CDR2 YFSETQ come from the germline V gene. CDR3 coding DNA: TGCGCCAGCAGCGTCCAAGAGACCCAGTACTTC. Translation: CASSVQETQYF. Together with reference TRBV5-1 and TRBJ2-5, the CDR3 gives the full variable domain: KAGVTQTPRYLIKTRGQQVTLSCSPISGHRSVSWYQQTPGQGLQFLFEYFSETQRNKGNFPGRFSGRQFSNSRSEMNVSTLELGDSALYLCASSVQETQYFGPGTRLLVL.

This chain connects TRBV6-5 to TRBJ1-3, with D tentatively TRBD1 (5 bases). The CDR3 extends over 11 amino acids. The V gene's germline CDR1 is MNHEY and CDR2 SVGAGI. Trimming cost V 5 bases and J 15 bases, with 14 bases left between them. CDR3: CASSPPPGRYF. CDR3 DNA sequence: TGTGCCAGCAGTCCACCTCCGGGACGATATTTT.

The count of this clone is one. The rearrangement links TRBV7-9 to TRBJ1-2; D not certain. Germline V CDR1 and CDR2: SEHNR, FQNEAQ (reference sequence). This CDR3 spans 14 amino acids. The germline V and J ends were trimmed by 1 base and 2 bases, with 8 bases remaining between them. The CDR3 is CASSLDVPNYGYTF. The CDR3 DNA reads as TGTGCCAGCAGCTTAGATGTGCCAAACTATGGCTACACCTTC. The full variable domain, completed using reference TRBV7-9 and TRBJ1-2, is DTGVSQNPRHKITKRGQNVTFRCDPISEHNRLYWYRQTLGQGPEFLTYFQNEAQLEKSRLLSDRFSAERPKGSFSTLEIQRTEQGDSAMYLCASSLDVPNYGYTFGSGTRLTVV.

The chain recombines TRBV19 with TRBJ1-1; D unclear. Trimming took 3 bases from V and 6 from J, leaving 11 bases between them. CDR1 and CDR2 (germline): LNHDA, SQIVND (reference sequence). CDR3 length equals 13 residues. CDR3 protein: CASSILPWAEAFF. The CDR3 nucleotides read TGTGCCAGTAGTATTCTTCCGTGGGCTGAAGCTTTCTTT. The full variable domain, its missing parts supplied by reference TRBV19 and TRBJ1-1, is DGGITQSPKYLFRKEGQNVTLSCEQNLNHDAMYWYRQDPGQGLRLIYYSQIVNDFQKGDIAEGYSVSREKKESFPLTVTSAQKNPTAFYLCASSILPWAEAFFGQGTRLTVV.

This chain links TRBV25-1 with TRBJ1-3; D remains unclear. The CDR3 runs 15 residues. Trimming shortened V by 0 bases and J by 0 bases, and 6 bases separated the two germline ends. Germline values: CDR1 MGHDK, CDR2 SYGVNS. CDR3 DNA: TGTGCCAGCAGTGAATATTACAGCTCTGGAAACACCATATATTTT. This codes for CASSEYYSSGNTIYF.

The chain links TRBV27 to TRBJ2-2; D remains unclear. This CDR3 has 14 amino acids. Germline CDR1 reads MNHEY; CDR2 reads SMNVEV (reference sequence). Trimming stripped 5 bases from V and 2 bases from J, with 9 bases between. CDR3 sequence (DNA): TGTGCCAGCAGTCCCGGGCTAAACACCGGGGAGCTGTTTTTT. It translates to CASSPGLNTGELFF.

This chain uses TRBV2 with TRBJ2-5, with a tentative D call TRBD2 (6 bases). Germline values: CDR1 SNHLY, CDR2 FYNNEI. The V end was cut by 4 bases, the J end by 1 base, with 10 bases between. The CDR3 contains 14 residues. The chain's CDR3 is CASSVAGTQETQYF. CDR3 bases: TGTGCCAGCAGTGTGGCGGGAACCCAAGAGACCCAGTACTTC.

The chain carries TRBV15 and TRBJ1-2; D uncertain. Trimming removed 0 bases from V and 6 bases from J, with 5 bases in between. This CDR3 contains 12 residues. Germline V gives CDR1 LNHNV, CDR2 YYDKDF (reference sequence). The CDR3 spells CATSREGDGYTF. As DNA, the CDR3 is TGTGCCACCAGCAGAGAGGGCGATGGCTACACCTTC.

This rearrangement joins TRBV27 to TRBJ1-4; a weak D match, TRBD1 (6 bases). Germline CDR1 is MNHEY and CDR2 is SMNVEV (reference sequence). V lost 6 bases to trimming and J lost 7 bases, with 15 bases between them. The CDR3 runs to 14 residues. In DNA form, the CDR3 reads TGTGCCAGCAGACCCAGGGGAAGGGGTGAAAAACTGTTTTTT. Translation gives CASRPRGRGEKLFF.

The rearrangement links TRBV7-9 to TRBJ2-7; 9 bases are shared with TRBD2. This CDR3 has 15 amino acids. Looked up from germline, CDR1 is SEHNR and CDR2 is FQNEAQ (reference sequence). V lost 3 bases to trimming and J lost 5 bases; unmatched junction nucleotides: 8. The CDR3 loop reads CASSFVAGVRHEQYF. CDR3 DNA: TGTGCCAGCAGCTTCGTAGCGGGAGTTAGGCACGAGCAGTACTTC.

The chain uses TRBV12-5 and TRBJ2-3; D remains ambiguous. This CDR3 comprises 14 residues. The germline V and J ends were trimmed by 2 bases and 2 bases, with 8 bases remaining between them. The germline V gene encodes CDR1 LGHNT and CDR2 FRNRAP. The CDR3 coding sequence is TGTGCTAGTGGTTTGAACACTTACACAGATACGCAGTATTTT. It is translated as CASGLNTYTDTQYF. Full variable domain (outside the CDR3, taken from reference TRBV12-5 and TRBJ2-3): DARVTQTPRHKVTEMGQEVTMRCQPILGHNTVFWYRQTMMQGLELLAYFRNRAPLDDSGMPKDRFSAEMPDATLATLKIQPSEPRDSAVYFCASGLNTYTDTQYFGPGTRLTVL.

This clone was recorded once. The chain links TRBV4-1 to TRBJ1-2; 7 positions match TRBD1. CDR1 is MGHRA, CDR2 YSYEKL, per germline. This CDR3 is 14 amino acids long. V dropped 5 bases and J dropped 2; count of bases not matched to a gene: 5. The DNA for the CDR3 is TGCGCCAGCAGCGGAACAGGGGTCAACTATGGCTACACCTTC. Translating it yields CASSGTGVNYGYTF.

The rearrangement links TRBV15 to TRBJ1-5; no firm D call. The CDR3 is 13 amino acids. Trimming stripped 5 bases from V and 9 bases from J, with 14 bases between. Germline V gene sequence: CDR1 LNHNV, CDR2 YYDKDF (reference sequence). This chain's CDR3 is CATSVRVGRPQHF. CDR3 coding DNA: TGTGCCACCAGCGTACGGGTAGGGCGGCCCCAGCATTTT. Full variable domain (remainder filled in from reference TRBV15 and TRBJ1-5): DAMVIQNPRYQVTQFGKPVTLSCSQTLNHNVMYWYQQKSSQAPKLLFHYYDKDFNNEADTPDNFQSRRPNTSFCFLDIRSPGLGDTAMYLCATSVRVGRPQHFGDGTRLSIL.

V gene TRBV2 combines with J gene TRBJ1-2; D may be TRBD1 (5 bases). Trimming took off 4 bases at V and 4 bases at J, with 10 bases between the two ends. CDR3 length: 13 amino acids. Germline V CDR1 and CDR2: SNHLY, FYNNEI. CDR3 loop: CASSVSQGYGYTF. In DNA, the CDR3 is TGTGCCAGCAGTGTTTCCCAGGGCTATGGCTACACCTTC.

V usage is TRBV11-2 and J usage is TRBJ2-7; D unresolved. Between the trimmed V and J ends, which lost 2 bases and 0 bases, there was a span of 5 bases. CDR1 and CDR2 (germline): SGHAT, FQNNGV. This CDR3 has 13 residues. CDR3 sequence (DNA): TGTGCCAGCAGCTTAAGTACCTCCTACGAGCAGTACTTC. Its translation: CASSLSTSYEQYF. The complete variable domain, with remaining parts taken from reference TRBV11-2 and TRBJ2-7, reads EAGVAQSPRYKIIEKRQSVAFWCNPISGHATLYWYQQILGQGPKLLIQFQNNGVVDDSQLPKDRFSAERLKGVDSTLKIQPAKLEDSAVYLCASSLSTSYEQYFGPGTRLTVT.

V usage is TRBV29-1 and J usage is TRBJ2-3; TRBD1 is a possible D gene (5 bases). V dropped 6 bases and J dropped 3 bases, with 13 bases sitting between them. CDR1 is SQVTM and CDR2 is ANQGSEA in the germline V gene. This CDR3 has 13 amino acids. The CDR3 DNA reads TGCAGCGTGAAGGGGATCATGACAGATACGCAGTATTTT. Translation gives CSVKGIMTDTQYF.

V usage is TRBV7-2 and J usage is TRBJ2-3; D may correspond to TRBD1 or TRBD2 (5 bases each). CDR3 length: 15 residues. The V and J ends lost 5 bases and 2 bases respectively, with 14 bases between them. The germline V gene encodes CDR1 SGHTA and CDR2 FQGNSA. The CDR3 DNA reads as TGTGCCAGCAGCCCCCGGGTGGGGGTCACAGATACGCAGTATTTT. It yields the protein CASSPRVGVTDTQYF.

This sequence joins TRBV11-3 and TRBJ2-1; 8 bases agree with TRBD2. The CDR3 contains 13 residues. Germline V gene sequence: CDR1 SGHNT, CDR2 YENEEA. With 2 bases clipped from V and 15 bases from J, the junction kept 9 bases outside the gene matches. The CDR3 loop is CASSLRSGAVLFF. The CDR3 DNA reads as TGTGCCAGCAGCTTACGTAGCGGGGCCGTTCTGTTCTTC. The complete variable domain, with remaining parts taken from reference TRBV11-3 and TRBJ2-1, reads EAGVVQSPRYKIIEKKQPVAFWCNPISGHNTLYWYLQNLGQGPELLIRYENEEAVDDSQLPKDRFSAERLKGVDSTLKIQPAELGDSAVYLCASSLRSGAVLFFGPGTRLTVL.

This chain connects TRBV12-3 or TRBV12-4 to TRBJ2-5, with D perhaps TRBD1 (6 bases). The CDR3 contains 13 residues. V gave up 5 bases and J gave up 6 bases, with 13 bases separating them. Written as DNA, the CDR3 is TGTGCCAGCAGTCAGGGGAGAAGAAAGACCCAGTACTTC. Its protein product is CASSQGRRKTQYF.

The J gene is TRBJ1-1, the V gene TRBV6-5; tentative D call: TRBD1 (6 bases). The CDR3 is made up of 13 amino acids. V was cut by 6 bases and J by 8 bases, with 16 bases left in between. Germline values: CDR1 MNHEY, CDR2 SVGAGI. The CDR3 sequence is CASSPLGTHEAFF. The CDR3 DNA reads TGTGCCAGCAGCCCATTAGGGACACACGAAGCTTTCTTT.

This clone was observed once. The rearrangement uses TRBV5-1 and TRBJ1-3; possibly TRBD1 for D (6 bases). V lost 3 bases, J lost 0 bases, and 10 bases lay in between. Germline assignment: CDR1 SGHRS and CDR2 YFSETQ. The CDR3 covers 15 residues. The CDR3 nucleotides are TGCGCCAGCAGCTCTGGGGGCTTCTCTGGAAACACCATATATTTT. Its protein product is CASSSGGFSGNTIYF. The entire variable domain, with the rest obtained from reference TRBV5-1 and TRBJ1-3, is as follows: KAGVTQTPRYLIKTRGQQVTLSCSPISGHRSVSWYQQTPGQGLQFLFEYFSETQRNKGNFPGRFSGRQFSNSRSEMNVSTLELGDSALYLCASSSGGFSGNTIYFGEGSWLTVV.

This chain uses TRBV3-1 (or the pseudogene TRBV3-2) with TRBJ1-1; D possibly corresponds to TRBD1 (5 bases). The CDR3 is 14 residues long. The germline V and J ends were trimmed by 1 base and 4 bases, with 10 bases remaining between them. The germline V gene encodes CDR1 LGHDT and CDR2 YNNKEL (reference sequence). CDR3 sequence reads: CASSQGGRGTEAFF. In DNA form, the CDR3 reads TGTGCCAGCAGCCAAGGGGGACGGGGCACTGAAGCTTTCTTT.

The chain links TRBV19 to TRBJ1-1; 7 positions match TRBD1. Germline values: CDR1 LNHDA, CDR2 SQIVND (reference sequence). V was pared by 4 bases and J by 0 bases, with 8 bases of the junction left unmatched. The CDR3 runs 16 residues. The CDR3 reads CASSTWDSFMNTEAFF. The CDR3 DNA is TGTGCCAGTAGTACTTGGGACAGTTTCATGAACACTGAAGCTTTCTTT.

V and J are TRBV18 and TRBJ2-2; D gene ambiguous. The CDR3 length is 15 residues. V was pared by 4 bases and J by 1 base, with 10 bases between. CDR1 and CDR2 (germline): KGHSH, LQKENI. CDR3 loop: CASSQATGNTGELFF. The DNA for the CDR3 is TGTGCCAGCTCACAGGCGACGGGGAACACCGGGGAGCTGTTTTTT.

V gene TRBV6-5 combines with J gene TRBJ2-4, with D uncertain. CDR1 MNHEY and CDR2 SVGAGI come from the germline V gene. The germline V and J ends were trimmed by 2 bases and 1 base, with 9 bases remaining between them. The CDR3 extends over 15 amino acids. This chain's CDR3 is CASSYRVGAKNIQYF. The CDR3 coding sequence is TGTGCCAGCAGTTACAGGGTTGGCGCCAAAAACATTCAGTACTTC.

This clone was detected only a few times. The V gene is TRBV4-2, the J gene TRBJ2-1; 9 nucleotides line up with TRBD1. Germline assignment: CDR1 LGHNA and CDR2 YNFKEQ. V shed 4 bases, J shed 6 bases, and the junction held 7 bases outside the gene matches. The CDR3 covers 15 residues. CDR3 DNA: TGTGCCAGCAGCCGGAACAGGGGGCGGCTCAATGAGCAGTTCTTC. Protein sequence: CASSRNRGRLNEQFF.

V is TRBV6-6 and J is TRBJ1-2; possibly TRBD1 for D (6 bases). The ends were cut back, 7 bases at V and 0 bases at J, with 27 bases in the middle. The CDR3 has 19 amino acids. CDR1 MNHNY and CDR2 SVGAGI come from the germline V gene (reference sequence). The CDR3 reads CASTYHGYRALPTNYGYTF. The CDR3 nucleotides are TGTGCCAGCACCTACCACGGTTACAGGGCCCTACCGACTAACTATGGCTACACCTTC.